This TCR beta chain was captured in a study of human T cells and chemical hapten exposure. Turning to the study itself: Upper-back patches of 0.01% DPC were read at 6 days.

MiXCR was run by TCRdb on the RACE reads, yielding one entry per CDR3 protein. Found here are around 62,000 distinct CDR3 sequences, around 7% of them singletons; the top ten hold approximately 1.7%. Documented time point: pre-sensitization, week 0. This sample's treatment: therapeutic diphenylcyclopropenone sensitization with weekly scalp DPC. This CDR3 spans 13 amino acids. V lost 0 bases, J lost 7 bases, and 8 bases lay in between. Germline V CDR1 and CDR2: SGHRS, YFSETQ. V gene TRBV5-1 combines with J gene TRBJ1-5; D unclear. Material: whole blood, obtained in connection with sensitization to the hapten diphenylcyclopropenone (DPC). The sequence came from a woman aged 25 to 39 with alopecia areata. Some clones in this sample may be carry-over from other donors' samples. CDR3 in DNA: TGCGCCAGCAGCTTGGACGGAGGACAGCCCCAGCATTTT. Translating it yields CASSLDGGQPQHF.